A single sample is the source of the 21 T cell receptor beta chains below, sequenced in a study of cytomegalovirus exposure and HLA in healthy donors. PCR used 60 Vbeta primers and 13 Jbeta primers. TCRdb's table, derived via immunoSEQ multiplex PCR, lists solely in-frame clones and lacks some. Here the sample spans 150,000 to 180,000 clones, roughly 79% being singletons. The sequenced sample was PBMCs. The receptors originated from a man younger than 35 in good health and CMV-seronegative.

The sample holds one count of this clone. The CDR3 loop is CASSTARAETQYF. The CDR3 DNA reads as TGCGCCAGCAGCACCGCTAGAGCGGAGACCCAGTACTTC. V is TRBV5-1 and J is TRBJ2-5, with unresolved D. Trimming pared 4 bases from V and 5 bases from J, leaving 12 bases between. This CDR3 is built from 13 residues. The germline gives CDR1 SGHRS, CDR2 YFSETQ.

For the CDR3, the DNA is TGTGCCAGCAGTGGAAAGGACAGGGGGCCCGGGGAGCTGTTTTTT. This translates into CASSGKDRGPGELFF. This chain uses TRBV27 with TRBJ2-2; 11 nucleotides line up with TRBD1. V lost 5 bases, J lost 6 bases, and 5 bases stayed unmatched. There are 15 residues in the CDR3. Germline values: CDR1 MNHEY, CDR2 SMNVEV (reference sequence).

This chain links TRBV27 with TRBJ2-7; 15 bases line up with TRBD2. The CDR3 consists of 17 residues. After removal of 4 bases from V and 3 bases from J, the junction contained 7 bases not matched to a gene. CDR1 MNHEY and CDR2 SMNVEV come from the germline V gene (reference sequence). DNA for the CDR3: TGTGCCAGCAGTTCCCCGGGACTAGCGGGGGGACTCTACGAGCAGTACTTC. Residues: CASSSPGLAGGLYEQYF.

The gene calls are TRBV4-1 and TRBJ2-1; no definite D call. Trimming removed 1 base from V and 3 bases from J, with 10 bases in between. The CDR3 runs to 15 residues. Germline assignment: CDR1 MGHRA and CDR2 YSYEKL. Here the CDR3 reads CASSQGADDYNEQFF. CDR3 nucleotides: TGCGCCAGCAGCCAAGGGGCCGATGACTACAATGAGCAGTTCTTC.

The chain uses TRBV15 and TRBJ1-3, with D tentatively TRBD1 (5 bases). CDR1 is LNHNV, CDR2 YYDKDF, per germline (reference sequence). This CDR3 is 16 amino acids long. Trimming pared 0 bases from V and 0 bases from J, leaving 9 bases between. The CDR3 region is CATSRDTRDSGNTIYF. CDR3 DNA: TGTGCCACCAGCAGAGATACCAGGGACTCTGGAAACACCATATATTTT.

The chain combines TRBV5-3 with TRBJ1-5; possible D gene TRBD1, 6 bases. TRBV5-3 is an ORF, with its function uncertain. Trimming cost V 4 bases and J 2 bases, with 16 bases left between them. This CDR3 has 16 amino acids. Here the CDR3 DNA reads TGTGCCAGAAGCACACCCAGGGAGGGGGGCAATCAGCCCCAGCATTTT. Translated: CARSTPREGGNQPQHF.

The chain links TRBV21-1 to TRBJ2-5; TRBD2, as called in the table, went unchecked against the DNA. TRBV21-1 is assigned pseudogene status. The CDR3 has 13 amino acids. CDR3 sequence reads: CASSKLAQETQYF. CDR3 DNA sequence: TGTGCCAGCAGCAAACTAGCGCAAGAGACCCAGTACTTC.

This clone was seen a handful of times. The chain carries TRBV13 and TRBJ2-1; 7 bases match TRBD1. The CDR3 length is 16 residues. The ends lost 1 base at V and 5 bases at J; junction bases unmatched: 8. Looked up from germline, CDR1 is PRHDT and CDR2 is FYEKMQ (reference sequence). The CDR3 DNA follows: TGTGCCAGCAGCTTAGTGTCGGACAGGCTCCACAATGAGCAGTTCTTC. Translated: CASSLVSDRLHNEQFF. Filled out from reference TRBV13 and TRBJ2-1, the complete variable domain reads AAGVIQSPRHLIKEKRETATLKCYPIPRHDTVYWYQQGPGQDPQFLISFYEKMQSDKGSIPDRFSAQQFSDYHSELNMSSLELGDSALYFCASSLVSDRLHNEQFFGPGTRLTVL.

This rearrangement joins TRBV19 to TRBJ1-5, with TRBD1 matching 9 bases. The ends lost 4 bases at V and 5 bases at J; junction bases unmatched: 3. Germline V lookup: CDR1 LNHDA, CDR2 SQIVND (reference sequence). CDR3 size: 14 residues. The CDR3, as DNA: TGTGCCAGTAGTACCCGACAGGGGGATCAGCCCCAGCATTTT. This translates into CASSTRQGDQPQHF. The full variable domain, rest sourced from reference TRBV19 and TRBJ1-5, is DGGITQSPKYLFRKEGQNVTLSCEQNLNHDAMYWYRQDPGQGLRLIYYSQIVNDFQKGDIAEGYSVSREKKESFPLTVTSAQKNPTAFYLCASSTRQGDQPQHFGDGTRLSIL.

This clone was found a few times. CDR3 residues: CASSKNEEEQYF. CDR3 coding DNA: TGCGCCAGCAGCAAGAATGAGGAGGAGCAGTACTTC. The chain links TRBV5-1 to TRBJ2-7; no clear D gene. CDR1 and CDR2 (germline): SGHRS, YFSETQ. The CDR3 has 12 amino acids. V was trimmed by 4 bases and J by 7 bases, leaving 12 bases between them.

This clone was observed a handful of times. The chain combines TRBV2 with TRBJ2-2; 7 nucleotides align to TRBD1. The CDR3 has 15 residues. Trimming at V came to 6 bases and at J to 4 bases, leaving 8 bases not matched to a gene. The germline V gene encodes CDR1 SNHLY and CDR2 FYNNEI. The CDR3 region has the DNA TGTGCCAGCAGGATTGACAGGGTGACCACCGGGGAGCTGTTTTTT. Protein: CASRIDRVTTGELFF.

This clone was seen a handful of times. The chain couples TRBV6-6 to TRBJ2-7; D might be TRBD1 (5 bases). Trimming cost V 6 bases and J 0 bases, with 12 bases left between them. Germline assignment: CDR1 MNHNY and CDR2 SVGAGI (reference sequence). This CDR3 is built from 14 residues. The CDR3 DNA is TGTGCCAGCAGCCCCGACAGTAGCTCCTACGAGCAGTACGTC. It translates to CASSPDSSSYEQYV.

This clone was seen only once. The chain combines TRBV2 with TRBJ2-7; 8 nucleotides agree with TRBD1. V was clipped by 7 bases and J by 3 bases; unmatched bases: 14. The germline V gene has CDR1 SNHLY and CDR2 FYNNEI. The length of the CDR3 is 16 residues. The CDR3 nucleotides are TGTGCCAGCAAGGTGTCGAGGGCAGGGGGCCTCTACGAGCAGTACGTC. Its protein is CASKVSRAGGLYEQYV.

The V and J genes are TRBV2 and TRBJ1-1; a possible D gene is TRBD1 (6 bases). This CDR3 comprises 15 residues. Per germline, CDR1 SNHLY and CDR2 FYNNEI. The V gene lost 0 bases and the J gene lost 1 base, with 9 bases spanning the gap. The CDR3 coding sequence is TGTGCCAGCAGTGAAGCTGGCAGGGGGAACACTGAAGCTTTCTTT. Its translation: CASSEAGRGNTEAFF.

V usage is TRBV28 and J usage is TRBJ2-3; 8 bases line up with TRBD2. The V segment lost 3 bases and the J segment 3 bases; nucleotides outside the gene matches: 5. Germline V CDR1 and CDR2: MDHEN, SYDVKM. The CDR3 extends over 15 amino acids. The CDR3: CASSFGGGMTDTQYF. The CDR3 DNA sequence: TGTGCCAGCAGTTTTGGCGGGGGGATGACAGATACGCAGTATTTT.

The chain carries TRBV6-5 and TRBJ1-3; 10 nucleotides line up with TRBD1. This CDR3 has 14 residues. V trimming: 6 bases; J trimming: 7 bases; junction bases outside the gene matches: 6. The germline V gene has CDR1 MNHEY and CDR2 SVGAGI. CDR3 nucleotides: TGTGCCAGCAGCTGGGGACAGGGGACGAACACCATATATTTT. Protein product: CASSWGQGTNTIYF.

About this clone itself: Sequence at one end of the junction differs from germline and may be a read error. The chain has TRBV5-6 and TRBJ1-1; TRBD1 matches 7 bases. Germline values: CDR1 SGHDT, CDR2 YYEEEE. The CDR3 totals 14 residues. Here the CDR3 reads CASSFKGANPEAFF. The CDR3 coding sequence is TGTGCCAGCAGCTTTAAGGGGGCGAACCCTGAAGCTTTCTTT. Looking up the rest from reference TRBV5-6 and TRBJ1-1 gives the full variable domain: DAGVTQSPTHLIKTRGQQVTLRCSPKSGHDTVSWYQQALGQGPQFIFQYYEEEERQRGNFPDRFSGHQFPNYSSELNVNALLLGDSALYLCASSFKGANPEAFFGQGTRLTVV.

Worth noting for this clone: At one end, the junction sequence differs from germline, possibly due to a read error. The V call is TRBV7-7, the J call TRBJ2-1, with TRBD2 identical over 8 bases. The CDR3 covers 15 residues. Germline V CDR1 and CDR2: SSHAT, FNYEAQ (reference sequence). Here the CDR3 DNA reads TGTGCTAGCAGCCCAAGCGGGGGACCTTACAATGAGCAGTTCTTC. This codes for CASSPSGGPYNEQFF.

This rearrangement joins TRBV5-4 to TRBJ2-6, with TRBD1 identical over 8 bases. After removal of 3 bases from V and 0 bases from J, the junction contained 2 bases not matched to a gene. CDR1 SGHNT and CDR2 YYREEE come from the germline V gene (reference sequence). The CDR3 spans 16 residues. The CDR3, as DNA: TGTGCCAGCAGCTGGGGACAGGTCTCTGGGGCCAACGTCCTGACTTTC. Translation gives CASSWGQVSGANVLTF. The full variable domain, with the rest looked up from reference TRBV5-4 and TRBJ2-6, is ETGVTQSPTHLIKTRGQQVTLRCSSQSGHNTVSWYQQALGQGPQFIFQYYREEENGRGNFPPRFSGLQFPNYSSELNVNALELDDSALYLCASSWGQVSGANVLTFGAGSRLTVL.

This chain links TRBV7-8 with TRBJ1-1, with D tentatively TRBD1 (5 bases). This CDR3 comprises 17 residues. Germline CDR1 SGHVS, CDR2 FQNEAQ. Trimming removed 5 bases at V and 3 bases at J, with 22 bases between. CDR3 region: CASSQNNPRVSYTEAFF. In DNA form, the CDR3 reads TGTGCCAGCAGCCAAAATAACCCCAGGGTATCGTACACTGAAGCTTTCTTT. The whole variable domain, remainder taken from reference TRBV7-8 and TRBJ1-1, is GAGVSQSPRYKVAKRGQDVALRCDPISGHVSLFWYQQALGQGPEFLTYFQNEAQLDKSGLPSDRFFAERPEGSVSTLKIQRTQQEDSAVYLCASSQNNPRVSYTEAFFGQGTRLTVV.

This chain links TRBV2 with TRBJ2-1; 8 nucleotides match TRBD2. Trimming at V came to 6 bases and at J to 4 bases, leaving 8 bases not matched to a gene. The CDR3 is made up of 15 amino acids. CDR1 is SNHLY and CDR2 is FYNNEI in the germline V gene. The chain's CDR3 is CASSPGLAAYNEQFF. The CDR3 region has the DNA TGTGCCAGCAGCCCCGGACTAGCAGCTTACAATGAGCAGTTCTTC. The full variable domain, with the rest looked up from reference TRBV2 and TRBJ2-1, is EPEVTQTPSHQVTQMGQEVILRCVPISNHLYFYWYRQILGQKVEFLVSFYNNEISEKSEIFDDQFSVERPDGSNFTLKIRSTKLEDSAMYFCASSPGLAAYNEQFFGPGTRLTVL.